This is a list of T cell receptor beta chains from one sample in a study of patients and donors after allogeneic stem cell transplantation. MiXCR, applied by TCRdb to the RT-PCR reads, yields one record per CDR3 protein. The profile shows about 40,000 distinct CDR3 sequences, about 30% of them singletons. The sequenced sample was blood, either unsorted or a sorted T cell fraction (not recorded which). These receptors came from a human donor who was either an allogeneic HSCT recipient or a stem cell or donor lymphocyte infusion donor (not recorded which). It is not recorded whose cells these are; they may come from a transplant donor. CDR3s include the opening cysteine and the closing phenylalanine or tryptophan. A D gene is named only where the DNA matches it firmly. Some rows mark clone size as missing; the rest say once, few, many or name a class of expanded clone.

>few|NA|TRBV20-1|TRBJ1-4
TGCAGTGCTAGAAAAGAAAAACTGTTTTTT
CSARKEKLFF
>NA|NA|TRBV14|TRBJ1-1
TGTGCCAGCAGCCAAGATGGGCCCCAGGCCCCGAACACTGAAGCTTTCTTT
CASSQDGPQAPNTEAFF
>NA|NA|TRBV29-1|TRBJ2-7
TGCAGCGGGGGGGTTAGCTCCTACGAGCAGTACTTC
CSGGVSSYEQYF
>NA|NA|TRBV4-1|TRBJ2-1
TGCGCCAGCCTGGGGCAAAATGAGCAGTTCTTC
CASLGQNEQFF
>few|NA|TRBV4-2|TRBJ2-1
TGTGCCAGCAGCCAGACCGAGAGCTCCTACAATGAGCAGTTCTTC
CASSQTESSYNEQFF
>few|NA|TRBV28|TRBJ1-2
TGTGCCAGCAGGGACGGACGAAACTATGGCTACACCTTC
CASRDGRNYGYTF
>many|TRBD2|TRBV27|TRBJ2-1
TGTGCCAGCAGTTTAACTAGCGGGAGGGCCATTGATGAGCAGTTCTTC
CASSLTSGRAIDEQFF
>NA|TRBD1|TRBV20-1|TRBJ1-5
TGCAGTGCCAGAGGGGGCTGGAATCAGCCCCAGCATTTT
CSARGGWNQPQHF
>NA|NA|TRBV6-6|TRBJ2-7
TGTGCCAGCACAGGGGGGGATTCCTACGAGCAGTACTTC
CASTGGDSYEQYF
>NA|NA|TRBV5-1|TRBJ2-1
TGCGCCAGCAAGTTAGGCAATGAGCAGTTCTTC
CASKLGNEQFF
>NA|NA|TRBV16|TRBJ1-5
TGTGCCAGCAGCCAAAACGTGGCAGGGCCGAATCAGCCCCAGCATTTT
CASSQNVAGPNQPQHF
>NA|TRBD1|TRBV20-1|TRBJ1-5
TGCAGTGCTAGAGGGGAAGACAGGGGGCGGCAGCCCCAGCATTTT
CSARGEDRGRQPQHF
>few|NA|TRBV30|TRBJ1-3
TGTGCCTGGAGTGTACCCGGGGGGAACACCATATATTTT
CAWSVPGGNTIYF
>many|NA|TRBV11-2|TRBJ1-2
TGTGCCAGCGGAGCGGCAGGGAGGGGCCCCTATGGCTACACCTTC
CASGAAGRGPYGYTF
>NA|NA|TRBV27|TRBJ2-1
TGTGCCGCCAGGGGGGGGACAGAGCAGTTCTTC
CAARGGTEQFF
>NA|NA|TRBV4-3|TRBJ2-2
TGCGCCAGCAGCCACAGGACCGGGGAGCTGTTTTTT
CASSHRTGELFF
>NA|NA|TRBV20-1|TRBJ2-1
TGCAGTGCTAGAGATCCTCTAGCTCCCTACAATGAGCAGTTCTTC
CSARDPLAPYNEQFF
>few|NA|TRBV9|TRBJ1-1
TGTGCCAGCAGCGCGTTAACTGAAGCTTTCTTT
CASSALTEAFF
>NA|TRBD1|TRBV12-3/TRBV12-4|TRBJ1-6
TGTGCCAGCAGAGGGGACAGGGTGGGTTCACCCCTCCACTTT
CASRGDRVGSPLHF
>few|NA|TRBV9|TRBJ1-6
TGTGCCAGCAGCGCTGGGAGTAATTCACCCCTCCACTTT
CASSAGSNSPLHF
>few|NA|TRBV4-3|TRBJ2-5
TGCGCCAGCAGTCAACGTCTATTAGGGACACCCCAAGAGACCCAGTACTTC
CASSQRLLGTPQETQYF
>few|NA|TRBV7-2|TRBJ1-4
TGTGCCAGCAGACTAGGAGCAGGGCGTAATGAAAAACTGTTTTTT
CASRLGAGRNEKLFF
>NA|NA|TRBV5-4|TRBJ2-3
TGTGCCAGCAGCCCAGGGGGGATAATGACTTCAGATACGCAGTATTTT
CASSPGGIMTSDTQYF
>NA|TRBD1|TRBV7-2|TRBJ2-5
TGTGCCAGCAGCTTCGGGACAGGGGGGGCTGGTGTCCAGTACTTC
CASSFGTGGAGVQYF
>many|NA|TRBV11-1|TRBJ1-2
TGTGCCAGCAGCTTACAGGGACTATCCTATGGCTACACCTTC
CASSLQGLSYGYTF
>NA|TRBD1|TRBV29-1|TRBJ1-5
TGCAGCGTCGGGCCTTCCGGGACAGGGACTCAGCCCCAGCATTTT
CSVGPSGTGTQPQHF
>few|NA|TRBV28|TRBJ1-4
TGTGCCAGCAGTTCCCCAGGACGGAATAATGAAAAACTGTTTTTT
CASSSPGRNNEKLFF
>many|TRBD1|TRBV5-1|TRBJ1-1
TGCGCCAGCAGCCCCGGACAGGGAAATATGAACACTGAAGCTTTCTTT
CASSPGQGNMNTEAFF
>NA|NA|TRBV29-1|TRBJ1-2
TGCAGCGTTGAAGTCGGGGGCGCATATCACACCTTC
CSVEVGGAYHTF
>NA|NA|TRBV2|TRBJ2-7
TGTGCCACAGCTACAGATTCCTACGAGCAGTACTTC
CATATDSYEQYF
>NA|NA|TRBV20-1|TRBJ1-5
TGCAGTCCAGAAAAGCAGCCCCAGCATTTT
CSPEKQPQHF
>NA|NA|TRBV7-9|TRBJ1-2
TGTGCCGAGGGGGGGCTTAACTATGGCTACACCTTC
CAEGGLNYGYTF